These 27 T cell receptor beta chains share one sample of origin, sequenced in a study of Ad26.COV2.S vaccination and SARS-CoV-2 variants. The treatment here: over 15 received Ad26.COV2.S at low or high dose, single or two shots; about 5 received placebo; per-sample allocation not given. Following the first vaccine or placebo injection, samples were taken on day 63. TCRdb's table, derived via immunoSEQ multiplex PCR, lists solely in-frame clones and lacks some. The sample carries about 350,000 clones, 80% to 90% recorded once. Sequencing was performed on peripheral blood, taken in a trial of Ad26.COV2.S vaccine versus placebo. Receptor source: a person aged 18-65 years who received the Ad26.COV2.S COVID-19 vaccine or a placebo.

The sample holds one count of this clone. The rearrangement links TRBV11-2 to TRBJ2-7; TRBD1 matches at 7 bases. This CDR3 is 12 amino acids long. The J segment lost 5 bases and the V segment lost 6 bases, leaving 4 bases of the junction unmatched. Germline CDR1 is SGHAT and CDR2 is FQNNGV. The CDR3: CASSSDRDEQYF. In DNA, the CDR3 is TGTGCCAGCAGTTCCGACAGGGACGAGCAGTACTTC.

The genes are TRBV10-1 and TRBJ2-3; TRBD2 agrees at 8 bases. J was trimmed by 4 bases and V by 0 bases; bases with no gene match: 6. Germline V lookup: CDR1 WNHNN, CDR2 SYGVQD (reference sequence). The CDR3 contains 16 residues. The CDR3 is CASSESSGGPADTQYF. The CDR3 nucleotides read TGCGCCAGCAGTGAGTCCTCGGGAGGGCCAGCAGATACGCAGTATTTT.

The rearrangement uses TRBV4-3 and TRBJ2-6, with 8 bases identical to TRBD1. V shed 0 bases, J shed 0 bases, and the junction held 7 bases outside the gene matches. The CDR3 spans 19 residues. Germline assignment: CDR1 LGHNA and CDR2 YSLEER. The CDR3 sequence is CASSQDLGTGSSGANVLTF. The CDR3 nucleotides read TGCGCCAGCAGCCAAGATCTAGGGACAGGATCCTCTGGGGCCAACGTCCTGACTTTC.

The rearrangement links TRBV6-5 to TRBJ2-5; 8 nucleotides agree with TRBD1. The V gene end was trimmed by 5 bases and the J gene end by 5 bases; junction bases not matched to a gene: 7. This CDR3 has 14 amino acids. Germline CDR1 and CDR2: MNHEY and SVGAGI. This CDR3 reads CASSIGTGVETQYF. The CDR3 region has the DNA TGTGCCAGCAGTATCGGGACAGGAGTGGAGACCCAGTACTTC.

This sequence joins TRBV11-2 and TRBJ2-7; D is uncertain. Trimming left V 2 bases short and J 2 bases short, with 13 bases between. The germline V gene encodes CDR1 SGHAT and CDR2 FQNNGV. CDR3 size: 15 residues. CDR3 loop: CASSLISDGTYEQYF. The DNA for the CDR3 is TGTGCCAGCAGCTTAATATCCGACGGTACCTACGAGCAGTACTTC.

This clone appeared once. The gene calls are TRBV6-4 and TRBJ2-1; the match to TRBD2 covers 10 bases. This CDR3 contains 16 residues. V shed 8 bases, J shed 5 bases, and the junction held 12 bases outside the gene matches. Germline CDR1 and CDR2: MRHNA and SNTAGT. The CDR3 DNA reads TGTGCCAGCGGCCGGTTAGCGGGGGGCCATCACAATGAGCAGTTCTTC. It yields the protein CASGRLAGGHHNEQFF.

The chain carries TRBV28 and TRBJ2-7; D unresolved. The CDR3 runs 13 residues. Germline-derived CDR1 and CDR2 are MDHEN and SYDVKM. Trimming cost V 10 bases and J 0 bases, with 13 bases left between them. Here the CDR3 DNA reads TGTGCCACGCAGCCAACTCCCTCCTACGAGCAGTACTTC. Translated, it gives CATQPTPSYEQYF. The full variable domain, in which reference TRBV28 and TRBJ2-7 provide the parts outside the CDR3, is DVKVTQSSRYLVKRTGEKVFLECVQDMDHENMFWYRQDPGLGLRLIYFSYDVKMKEKGDIPEGYSVSREKKERFSLILESASTNQTSMYLCATQPTPSYEQYFGPGTRLTVT.

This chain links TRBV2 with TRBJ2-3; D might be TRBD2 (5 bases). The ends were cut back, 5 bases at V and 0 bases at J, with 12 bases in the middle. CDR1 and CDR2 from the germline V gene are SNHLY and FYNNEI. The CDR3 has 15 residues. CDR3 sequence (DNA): TGTGCCAGCAGTTGGACTTCATCGAGCACAGATACGCAGTATTTT. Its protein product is CASSWTSSSTDTQYF.

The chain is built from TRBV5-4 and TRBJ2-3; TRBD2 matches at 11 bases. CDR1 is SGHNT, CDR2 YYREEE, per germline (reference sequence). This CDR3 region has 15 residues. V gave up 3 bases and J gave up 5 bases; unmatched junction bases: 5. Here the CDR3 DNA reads TGTGCCAGCAGCTCCACTAGCGGGGGTAGAGATACGCAGTATTTT. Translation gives CASSSTSGGRDTQYF.

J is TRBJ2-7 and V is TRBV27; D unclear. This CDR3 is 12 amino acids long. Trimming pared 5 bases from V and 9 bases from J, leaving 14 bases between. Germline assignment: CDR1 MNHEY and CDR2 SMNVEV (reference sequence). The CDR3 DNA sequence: TGTGCCAGCAGTGGTGGGATCCTGGGGCAGTACTTC. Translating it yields CASSGGILGQYF.

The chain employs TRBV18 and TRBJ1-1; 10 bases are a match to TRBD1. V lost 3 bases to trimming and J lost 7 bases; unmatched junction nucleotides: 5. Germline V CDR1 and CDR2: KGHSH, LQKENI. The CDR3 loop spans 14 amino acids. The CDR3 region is CASSPRGQGYEAFF. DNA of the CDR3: TGTGCCAGCTCACCGAGGGGACAGGGGTATGAAGCTTTCTTT.

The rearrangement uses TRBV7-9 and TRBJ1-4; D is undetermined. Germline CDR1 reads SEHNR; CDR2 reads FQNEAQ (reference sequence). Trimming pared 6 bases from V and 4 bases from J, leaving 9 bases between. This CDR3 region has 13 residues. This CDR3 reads CASSGLNNEKLFF. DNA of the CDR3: TGTGCCAGCAGTGGGCTTAATAATGAAAAACTGTTTTTT.

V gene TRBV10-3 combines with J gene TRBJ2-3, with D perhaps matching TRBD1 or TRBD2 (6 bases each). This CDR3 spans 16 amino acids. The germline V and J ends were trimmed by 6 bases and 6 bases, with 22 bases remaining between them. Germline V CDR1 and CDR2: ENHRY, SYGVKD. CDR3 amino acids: CAIRFGGPRLDDTQYF. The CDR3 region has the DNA TGTGCCATCAGATTCGGGGGCCCTAGACTTGACGATACGCAGTATTTT.

CDR3 coding DNA: TGTGCCAGCGGGGGAGCCGGTACGCAGTATTTT. Translating it yields CASGGAGTQYF. The genes are TRBV28 and TRBJ2-3, with D perhaps matching TRBD1 or TRBD2 (5 bases each). Trimming removed 8 bases from V and 8 bases from J, with 11 bases in between. The germline V gene has CDR1 MDHEN and CDR2 SYDVKM. This CDR3 is built from 11 residues.

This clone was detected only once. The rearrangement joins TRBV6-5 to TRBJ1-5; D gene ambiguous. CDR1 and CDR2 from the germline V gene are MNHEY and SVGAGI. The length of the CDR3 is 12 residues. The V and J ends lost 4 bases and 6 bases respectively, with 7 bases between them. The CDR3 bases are TGTGCCAGCAGTTTGCGGGGTCAGCCCCAGCATTTT. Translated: CASSLRGQPQHF.

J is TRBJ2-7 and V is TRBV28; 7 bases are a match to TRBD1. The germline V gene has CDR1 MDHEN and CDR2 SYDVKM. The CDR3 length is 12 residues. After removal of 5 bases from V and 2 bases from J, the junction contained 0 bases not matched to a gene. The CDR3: CASSGQAYEQYF. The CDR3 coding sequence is TGTGCCAGCAGTGGACAGGCCTACGAGCAGTACTTC.

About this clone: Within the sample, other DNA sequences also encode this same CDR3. The CDR3 here is CASSQDTGELFF. CDR3 sequence (DNA): TGCGCCAGCAGCCAAGATACCGGGGAGCTGTTTTTT. This sequence joins TRBV4-1 and TRBJ2-2; no definite D call. The CDR3 runs to 12 residues. Per germline, CDR1 MGHRA and CDR2 YSYEKL. Trimming removed 0 bases at V and 5 bases at J, with 1 base between.

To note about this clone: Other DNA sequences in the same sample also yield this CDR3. The CDR3: CASSLEETQYF. In nucleotides, the CDR3 is TGTGCCAGCAGTTTGGAGGAGACCCAGTACTTC. The chain combines TRBV28 with TRBJ2-5; no reliable D call. V was pared by 3 bases and J by 5 bases, with 4 bases between. CDR1 and CDR2 from the germline V gene are MDHEN and SYDVKM. The CDR3 is 11 residues long.

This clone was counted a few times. DNA of the CDR3: TGTGCCAGCAGCCCCCGGACCAGAACAGAGACCCAGTACTTC. It specifies CASSPRTRTETQYF. The genes are TRBV9 and TRBJ2-5; D not certain. This CDR3 contains 14 residues. Per the germline V gene, CDR1 is SGDLS and CDR2 is YYNGEE. V gave up 4 bases and J gave up 4 bases, with 14 bases separating them. The full variable domain, with the rest looked up from reference TRBV9 and TRBJ2-5, is DSGVTQTPKHLITATGQRVTLRCSPRSGDLSVYWYQQSLDQGLQFLIQYYNGEERAKGNILERFSAQQFPDLHSELNLSSLELGDSALYFCASSPRTRTETQYFGPGTRLLVL.

CDR3 nucleotides: TGTGCCAGTAGTATAGACAGGGCCGAGAGGCCCCAGCATTTT. Its protein product is CASSIDRAERPQHF. The chain links TRBV19 to TRBJ1-5, with D perhaps matching TRBD1 (5 bases). Trimming removed 0 bases from V and 9 bases from J, with 12 bases in between. The CDR3 loop spans 14 amino acids. Per germline, CDR1 LNHDA and CDR2 SQIVND (reference sequence).

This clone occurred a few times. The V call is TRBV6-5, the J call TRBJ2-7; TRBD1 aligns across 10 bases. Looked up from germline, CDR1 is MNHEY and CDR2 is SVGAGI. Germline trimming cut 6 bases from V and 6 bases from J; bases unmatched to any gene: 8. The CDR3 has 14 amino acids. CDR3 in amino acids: CASSGGQGFSEQYF. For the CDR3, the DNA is TGTGCCAGCAGCGGGGGACAGGGGTTTTCCGAGCAGTACTTC.

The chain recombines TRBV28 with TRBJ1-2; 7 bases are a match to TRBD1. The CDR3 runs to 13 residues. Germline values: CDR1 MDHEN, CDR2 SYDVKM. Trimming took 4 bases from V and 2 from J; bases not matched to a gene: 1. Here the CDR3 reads CASSSQGNYGYTF. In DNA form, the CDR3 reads TGTGCCAGCAGTTCACAGGGGAACTATGGCTACACCTTC.

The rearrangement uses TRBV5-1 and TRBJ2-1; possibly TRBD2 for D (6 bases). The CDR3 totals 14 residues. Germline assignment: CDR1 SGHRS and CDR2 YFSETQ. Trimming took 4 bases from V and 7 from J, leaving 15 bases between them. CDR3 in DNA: TGCGCCAGCAGCCCAGGGACCGGGGGTAATGAGCAGTTCTTC. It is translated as CASSPGTGGNEQFF.

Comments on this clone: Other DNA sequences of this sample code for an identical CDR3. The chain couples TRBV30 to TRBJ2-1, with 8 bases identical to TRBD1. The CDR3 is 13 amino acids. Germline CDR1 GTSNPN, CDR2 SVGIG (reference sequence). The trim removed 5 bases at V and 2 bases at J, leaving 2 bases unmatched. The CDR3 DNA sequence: TGTGCCTGGGGGACAGGCGCCTACAATGAGCAGTTCTTC. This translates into CAWGTGAYNEQFF.

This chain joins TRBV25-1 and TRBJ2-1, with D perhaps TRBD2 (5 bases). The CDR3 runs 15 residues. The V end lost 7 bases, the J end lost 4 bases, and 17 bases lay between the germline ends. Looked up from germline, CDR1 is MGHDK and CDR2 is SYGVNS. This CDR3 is CASTSSAGQYNEQFF. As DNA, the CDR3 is TGTGCCAGCACAAGTAGCGCGGGTCAATACAATGAGCAGTTCTTC.

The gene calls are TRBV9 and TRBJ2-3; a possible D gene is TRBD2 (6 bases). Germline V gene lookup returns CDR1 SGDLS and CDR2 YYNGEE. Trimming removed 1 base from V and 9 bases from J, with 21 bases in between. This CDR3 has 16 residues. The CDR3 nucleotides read TGTGCCAGCAGCGTAAATGGGGAGGCGGTCTTTGGGACGCAGTATTTT. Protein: CASSVNGEAVFGTQYF. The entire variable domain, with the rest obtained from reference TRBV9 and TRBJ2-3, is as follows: DSGVTQTPKHLITATGQRVTLRCSPRSGDLSVYWYQQSLDQGLQFLIQYYNGEERAKGNILERFSAQQFPDLHSELNLSSLELGDSALYFCASSVNGEAVFGTQYFGPGTRLTVL.

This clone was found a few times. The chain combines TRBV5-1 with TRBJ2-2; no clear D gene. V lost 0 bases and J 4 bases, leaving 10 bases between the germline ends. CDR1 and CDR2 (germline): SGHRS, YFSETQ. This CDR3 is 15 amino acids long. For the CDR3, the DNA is TGCGCCAGCAGCTTGGCCCCGCCGAGCACCGGGGAGCTGTTTTTT. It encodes CASSLAPPSTGELFF. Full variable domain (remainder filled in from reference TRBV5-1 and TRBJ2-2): KAGVTQTPRYLIKTRGQQVTLSCSPISGHRSVSWYQQTPGQGLQFLFEYFSETQRNKGNFPGRFSGRQFSNSRSEMNVSTLELGDSALYLCASSLAPPSTGELFFGEGSRLTVL.